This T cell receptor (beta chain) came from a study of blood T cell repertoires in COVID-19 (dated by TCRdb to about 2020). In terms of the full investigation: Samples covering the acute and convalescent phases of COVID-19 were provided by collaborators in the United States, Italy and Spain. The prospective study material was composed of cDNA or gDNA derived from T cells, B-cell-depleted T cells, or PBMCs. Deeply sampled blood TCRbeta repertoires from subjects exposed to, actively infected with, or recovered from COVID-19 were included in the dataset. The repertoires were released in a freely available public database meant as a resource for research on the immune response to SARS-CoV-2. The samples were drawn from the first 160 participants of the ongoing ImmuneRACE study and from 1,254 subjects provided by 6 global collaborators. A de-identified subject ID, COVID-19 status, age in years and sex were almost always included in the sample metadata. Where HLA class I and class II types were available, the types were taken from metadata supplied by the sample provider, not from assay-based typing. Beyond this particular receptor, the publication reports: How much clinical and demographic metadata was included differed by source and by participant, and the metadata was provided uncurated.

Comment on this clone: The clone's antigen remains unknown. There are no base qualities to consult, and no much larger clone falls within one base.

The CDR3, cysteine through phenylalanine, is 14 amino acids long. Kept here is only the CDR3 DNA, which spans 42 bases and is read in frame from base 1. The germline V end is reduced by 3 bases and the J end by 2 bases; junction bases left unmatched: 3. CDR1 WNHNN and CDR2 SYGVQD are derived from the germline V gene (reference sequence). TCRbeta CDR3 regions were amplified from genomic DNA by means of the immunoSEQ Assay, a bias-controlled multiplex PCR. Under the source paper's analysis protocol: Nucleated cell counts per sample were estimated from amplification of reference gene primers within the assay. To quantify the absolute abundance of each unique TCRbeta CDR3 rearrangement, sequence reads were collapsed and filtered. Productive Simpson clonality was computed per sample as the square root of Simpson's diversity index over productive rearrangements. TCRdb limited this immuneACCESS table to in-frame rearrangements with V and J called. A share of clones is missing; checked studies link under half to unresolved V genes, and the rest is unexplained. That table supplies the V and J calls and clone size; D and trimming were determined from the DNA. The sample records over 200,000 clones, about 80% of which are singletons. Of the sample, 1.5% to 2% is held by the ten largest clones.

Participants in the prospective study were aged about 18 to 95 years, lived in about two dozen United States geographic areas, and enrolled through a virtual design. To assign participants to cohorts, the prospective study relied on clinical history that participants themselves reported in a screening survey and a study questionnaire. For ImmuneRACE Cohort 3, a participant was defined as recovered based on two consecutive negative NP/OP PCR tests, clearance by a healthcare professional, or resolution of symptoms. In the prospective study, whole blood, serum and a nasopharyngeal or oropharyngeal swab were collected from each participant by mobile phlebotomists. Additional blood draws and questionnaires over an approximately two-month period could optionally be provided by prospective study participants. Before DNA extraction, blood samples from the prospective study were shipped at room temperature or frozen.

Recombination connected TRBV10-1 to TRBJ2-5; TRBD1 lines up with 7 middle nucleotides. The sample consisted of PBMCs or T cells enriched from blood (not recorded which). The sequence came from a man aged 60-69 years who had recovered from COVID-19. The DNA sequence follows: TGCGCCAGCAGTGATCAGGGGGAACAAGAGACCCAGTACTTC. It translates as CASSDQGEQETQYF.